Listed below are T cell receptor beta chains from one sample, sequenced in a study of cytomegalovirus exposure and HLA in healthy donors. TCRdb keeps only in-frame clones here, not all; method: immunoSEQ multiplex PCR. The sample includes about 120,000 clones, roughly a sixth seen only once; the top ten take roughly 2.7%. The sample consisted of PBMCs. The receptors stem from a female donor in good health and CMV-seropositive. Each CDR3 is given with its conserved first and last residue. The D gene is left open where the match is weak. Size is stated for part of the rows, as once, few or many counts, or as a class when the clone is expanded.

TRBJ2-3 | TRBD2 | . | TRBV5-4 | TGTGCCAGCAGCCGGACTAGCGCGGAGAATACGCAGTATTTT | CASSRTSAENTQYF
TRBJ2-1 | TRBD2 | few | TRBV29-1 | TGCAGCGTTGCTCAGGGACTAGCGGATAATGAGCAGTTCTTC | CSVAQGLADNEQFF
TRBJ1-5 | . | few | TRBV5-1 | TGCGCCAGCAGCGTAGACGGGTATAGCAATCAGCCCCAGCATTTT | CASSVDGYSNQPQHF
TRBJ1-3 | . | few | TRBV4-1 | TGCGCCAGCAGCCAGGACTCGGGGTATCCCATATATTTT | CASSQDSGYPIYF
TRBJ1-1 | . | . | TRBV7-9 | TGTGCCAGCAGCTTAGTATCCGGGGTTATAAATGAAGCTTTCTTT | CASSLVSGVINEAFF
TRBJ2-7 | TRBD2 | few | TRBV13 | TGTGCCAGCAGCTTAGGCCCCGCGGGGGGGCTTCGGTTCAGCTACGAGCAGTACTTC | CASSLGPAGGLRFSYEQYF
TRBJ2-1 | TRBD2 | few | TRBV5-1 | TGCGCCAGCAGCTCTGGACTAGCGGGGGGGCTAGAGCAGTTCTTC | CASSSGLAGGLEQFF
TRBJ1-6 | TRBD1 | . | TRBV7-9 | TGTGCCAGCAGCTACGGGACAGATAATTCACCCCTCCACTTT | CASSYGTDNSPLHF
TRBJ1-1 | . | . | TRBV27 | TGTGCCAGCAGGCCTCAGGGGAGTAATGAAGCTTTCTTT | CASRPQGSNEAFF
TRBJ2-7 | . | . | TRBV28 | TGTGCCAGCAGTTTGCGGGGCTACGAGCAGTACTTC | CASSLRGYEQYF
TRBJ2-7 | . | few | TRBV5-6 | TGTGCCAGCAGCACTCCTAGCTCCTACGAGCAGTACTTC | CASSTPSSYEQYF
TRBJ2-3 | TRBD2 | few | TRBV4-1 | TGCGCCAGCAGCCGGGGGGGGACAGATACGCAGTATTTT | CASSRGGTDTQYF
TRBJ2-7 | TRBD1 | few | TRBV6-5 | TGTGCCAGTCGACAGGGTGCTGACGAGCAGTACTTC | CASRQGADEQYF
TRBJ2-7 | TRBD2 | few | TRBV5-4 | TGTGCGAGGGTTTCCAGGGGGGTTTCTAGCGGGAGCTACGAGCAGTACTTC | CARVSRGVSSGSYEQYF
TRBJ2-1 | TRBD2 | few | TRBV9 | TGTGCCAGCAGCGTTACTAGCGGGACATACAATGAGCAGTTCTTC | CASSVTSGTYNEQFF
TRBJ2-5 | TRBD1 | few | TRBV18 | TGTGCCAGCTCACCGCCAACAGGGGCAGAGACCCAGTACTTC | CASSPPTGAETQYF
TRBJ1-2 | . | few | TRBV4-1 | TGCGCCAGCAGCCAACCTGCTAACTATGGCTACACCTTC | CASSQPANYGYTF